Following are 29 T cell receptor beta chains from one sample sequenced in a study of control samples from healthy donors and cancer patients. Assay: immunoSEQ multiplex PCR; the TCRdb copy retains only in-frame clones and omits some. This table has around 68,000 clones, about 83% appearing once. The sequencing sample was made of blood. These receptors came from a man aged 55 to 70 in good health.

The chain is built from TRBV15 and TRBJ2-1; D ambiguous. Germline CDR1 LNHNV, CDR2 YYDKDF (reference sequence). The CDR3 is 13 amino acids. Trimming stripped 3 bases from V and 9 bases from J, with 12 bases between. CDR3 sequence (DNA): TGTGCCACCAGCAGGGATGTCATGGCTGAGCAGTTCTTC. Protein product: CATSRDVMAEQFF.

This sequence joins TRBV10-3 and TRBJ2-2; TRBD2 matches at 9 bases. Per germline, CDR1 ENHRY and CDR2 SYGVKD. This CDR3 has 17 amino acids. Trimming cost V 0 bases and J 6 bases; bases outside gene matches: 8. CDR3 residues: CAISESGGLAGSGELFF. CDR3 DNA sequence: TGTGCCATCAGTGAGTCTGGGGGACTAGCCGGGTCCGGGGAGCTGTTTTTT.

Here the CDR3 reads CASSLYAGTQYEQYF. DNA for the CDR3: TGTGCCAGCAGTTTATATGCCGGGACTCAATACGAGCAGTACTTC. The chain recombines TRBV27 with TRBJ2-7, with D perhaps TRBD2 (6 bases). CDR1 and CDR2 from the germline V gene are MNHEY and SMNVEV (reference sequence). Trimming removed 1 base at V and 4 bases at J, with 14 bases between. The CDR3 loop spans 15 amino acids.

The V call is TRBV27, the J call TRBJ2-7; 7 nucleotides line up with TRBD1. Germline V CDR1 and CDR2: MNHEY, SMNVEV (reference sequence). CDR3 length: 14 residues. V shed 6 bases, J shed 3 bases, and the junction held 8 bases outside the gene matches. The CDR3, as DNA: TGTGCCAGCAGATCCCGAAGGGGGCTCTACGAGCAGTACTTC. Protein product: CASRSRRGLYEQYF.

This CDR3 reads CASSQAFRAGAYEQYF. CDR3 nucleotides: TGTGCCAGCAGCCAAGCTTTCAGGGCTGGGGCCTACGAGCAGTACTTC. J is TRBJ2-7 and V is TRBV3-1 (or the pseudogene TRBV3-2); TRBD1 might be the D (5 bases). The CDR3 runs to 16 residues. The ends were cut back, 1 base at V and 2 bases at J, with 15 bases in the middle. Per the germline V gene, CDR1 is LGHDT and CDR2 is YNNKEL (reference sequence).

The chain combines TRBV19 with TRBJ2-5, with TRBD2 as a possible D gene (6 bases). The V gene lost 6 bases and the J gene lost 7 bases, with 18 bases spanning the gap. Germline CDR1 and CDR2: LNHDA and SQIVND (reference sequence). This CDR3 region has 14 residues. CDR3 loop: CASRPGTGVGTQYF. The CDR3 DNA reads TGTGCCAGTAGACCCGGGACTGGCGTCGGGACCCAGTACTTC.

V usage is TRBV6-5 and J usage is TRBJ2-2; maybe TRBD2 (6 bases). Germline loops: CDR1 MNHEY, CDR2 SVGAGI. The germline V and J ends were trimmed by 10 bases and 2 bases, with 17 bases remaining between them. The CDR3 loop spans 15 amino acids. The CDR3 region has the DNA TGTGCCACCTGCTCGGGACTTGTAAACACCGGGGAGCTGTTTTTT. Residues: CATCSGLVNTGELFF.

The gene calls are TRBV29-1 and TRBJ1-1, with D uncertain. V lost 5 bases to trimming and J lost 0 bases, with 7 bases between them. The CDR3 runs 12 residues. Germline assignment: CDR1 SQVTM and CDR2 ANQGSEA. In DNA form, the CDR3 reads TGCAGCGTTCTCAACTTGAACACTGAAGCTTTCTTT. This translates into CSVLNLNTEAFF.

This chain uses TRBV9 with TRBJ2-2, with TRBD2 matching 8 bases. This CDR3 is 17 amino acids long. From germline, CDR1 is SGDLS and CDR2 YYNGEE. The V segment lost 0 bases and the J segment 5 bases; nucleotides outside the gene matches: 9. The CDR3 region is CASSVAPGGPRTGELFF. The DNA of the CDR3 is TGTGCCAGCAGCGTAGCTCCGGGAGGGCCACGGACCGGGGAGCTGTTTTTT.

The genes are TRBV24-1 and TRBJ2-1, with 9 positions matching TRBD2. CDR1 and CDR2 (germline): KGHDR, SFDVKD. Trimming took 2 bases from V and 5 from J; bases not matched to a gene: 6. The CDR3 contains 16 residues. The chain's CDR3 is CATSDSMTSGHNEQFF. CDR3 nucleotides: TGTGCCACCAGTGATTCGATGACTAGCGGTCACAATGAGCAGTTCTTC.

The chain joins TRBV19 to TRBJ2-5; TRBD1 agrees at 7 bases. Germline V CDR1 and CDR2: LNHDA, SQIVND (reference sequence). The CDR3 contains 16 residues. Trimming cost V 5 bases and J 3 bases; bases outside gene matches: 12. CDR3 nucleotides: TGTGCCAGTAGTCCTCACTGGGGGACAGAGGAAGAGACCCAGTACTTC. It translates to CASSPHWGTEEETQYF.

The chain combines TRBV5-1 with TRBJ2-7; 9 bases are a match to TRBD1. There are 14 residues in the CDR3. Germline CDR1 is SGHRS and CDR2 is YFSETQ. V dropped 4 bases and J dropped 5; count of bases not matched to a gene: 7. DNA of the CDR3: TGCGCCAGCAGCCGGGGGGACAGGGTAAACGAGCAGTACTTC. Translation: CASSRGDRVNEQYF.

In nucleotides, the CDR3 is TGTGCCAGCAGCCTTTCCACCCTAGCGTGGAAAGGCGATGAGCAGTTCTTC. Translation gives CASSLSTLAWKGDEQFF. The V call is TRBV3-1 (or the pseudogene TRBV3-2), the J call TRBJ2-1; D perhaps matches TRBD2 (6 bases). Between the trimmed V and J ends, which lost 4 bases and 8 bases, there was a span of 24 bases. CDR1 is LGHDT and CDR2 is YNNKEL in the germline V gene (reference sequence). This CDR3 spans 17 amino acids.

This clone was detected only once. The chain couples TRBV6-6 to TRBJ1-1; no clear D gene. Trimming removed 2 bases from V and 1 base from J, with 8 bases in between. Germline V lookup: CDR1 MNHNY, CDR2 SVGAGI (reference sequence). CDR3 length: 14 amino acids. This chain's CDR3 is CASSYETKNTEAFF. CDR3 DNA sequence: TGTGCCAGCAGTTACGAGACAAAGAACACTGAAGCTTTCTTT.

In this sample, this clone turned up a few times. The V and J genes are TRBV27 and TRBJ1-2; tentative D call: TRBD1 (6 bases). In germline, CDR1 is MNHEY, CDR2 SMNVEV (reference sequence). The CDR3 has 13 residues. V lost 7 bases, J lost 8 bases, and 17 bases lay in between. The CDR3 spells CASKGGGFYGYTF. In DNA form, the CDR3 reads TGTGCCAGCAAAGGGGGGGGTTTCTACGGCTACACCTTC.

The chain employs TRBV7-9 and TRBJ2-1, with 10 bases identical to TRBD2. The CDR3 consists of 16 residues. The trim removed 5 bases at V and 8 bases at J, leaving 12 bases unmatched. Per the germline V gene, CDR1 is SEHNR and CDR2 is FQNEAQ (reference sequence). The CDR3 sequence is CASSTQPSGSSHEQFF. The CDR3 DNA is TGTGCCAGCAGCACCCAACCTAGCGGGAGTAGTCATGAGCAGTTCTTC.

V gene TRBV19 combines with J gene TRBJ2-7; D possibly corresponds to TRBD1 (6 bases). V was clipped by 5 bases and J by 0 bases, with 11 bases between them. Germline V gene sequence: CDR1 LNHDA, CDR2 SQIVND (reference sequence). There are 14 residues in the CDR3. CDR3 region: CASSPTGLSYEQYF. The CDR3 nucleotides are TGTGCCAGTAGTCCGACAGGCCTCTCCTACGAGCAGTACTTC.

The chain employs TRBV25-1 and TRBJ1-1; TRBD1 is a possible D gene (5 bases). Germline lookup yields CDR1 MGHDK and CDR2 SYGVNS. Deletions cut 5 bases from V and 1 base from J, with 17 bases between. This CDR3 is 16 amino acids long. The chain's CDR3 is CASSPREGRGNTEAFF. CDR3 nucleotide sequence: TGTGCCAGCAGTCCACGGGAGGGGCGGGGGAACACTGAAGCTTTCTTT.

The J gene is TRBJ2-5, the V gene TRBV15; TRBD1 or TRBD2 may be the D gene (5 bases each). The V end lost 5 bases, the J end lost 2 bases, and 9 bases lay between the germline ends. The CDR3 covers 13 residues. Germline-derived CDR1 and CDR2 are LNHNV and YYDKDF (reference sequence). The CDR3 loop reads CATSPGPQETQYF. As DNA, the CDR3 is TGTGCCACCAGCCCGGGACCACAAGAGACCCAGTACTTC.

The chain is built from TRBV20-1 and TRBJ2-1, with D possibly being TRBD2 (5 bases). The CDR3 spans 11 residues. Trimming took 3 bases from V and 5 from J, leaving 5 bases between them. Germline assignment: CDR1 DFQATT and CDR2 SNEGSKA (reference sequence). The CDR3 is CSASGNNEQFF. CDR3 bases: TGCAGTGCTAGCGGGAACAATGAGCAGTTCTTC.

Here the CDR3 reads CASSDWSNSVLSQYF. CDR3 DNA sequence: TGTGCCAGCAGTGATTGGTCCAACTCGGTCCTGTCGCAGTATTTT. The J gene is TRBJ2-3, the V gene TRBV6-1; no firm D call. The CDR3 spans 15 residues. Per the germline V gene, CDR1 is MNHNS and CDR2 is SASEGT. Trimming took 3 bases from V and 10 from J, leaving 20 bases between them.

The CDR3 reads CAWGTADNQPQHF. CDR3 coding DNA: TGTGCCTGGGGGACAGCGGACAATCAGCCCCAGCATTTT. The chain has TRBV30 and TRBJ1-5; 7 positions match TRBD1. J gave up 3 bases and V 5 bases, and 4 bases lay outside the gene matches. The CDR3 length is 13 residues. The germline V gene encodes CDR1 GTSNPN and CDR2 SVGIG (reference sequence).

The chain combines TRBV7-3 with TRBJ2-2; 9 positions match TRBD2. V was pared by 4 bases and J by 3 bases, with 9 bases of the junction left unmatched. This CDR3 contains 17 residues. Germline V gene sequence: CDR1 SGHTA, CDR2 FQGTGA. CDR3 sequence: CASSSGTSRRDTGELFF. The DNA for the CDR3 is TGTGCCAGCAGCTCCGGGACTAGCCGGAGGGACACCGGGGAGCTGTTTTTT.

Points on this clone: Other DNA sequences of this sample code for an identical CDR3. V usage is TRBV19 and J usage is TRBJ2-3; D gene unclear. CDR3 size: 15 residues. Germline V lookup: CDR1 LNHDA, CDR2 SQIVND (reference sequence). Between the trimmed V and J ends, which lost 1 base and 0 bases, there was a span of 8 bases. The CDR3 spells CASSIGAASTDTQYF. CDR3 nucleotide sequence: TGTGCCAGTAGTATAGGGGCGGCTAGCACAGATACGCAGTATTTT.

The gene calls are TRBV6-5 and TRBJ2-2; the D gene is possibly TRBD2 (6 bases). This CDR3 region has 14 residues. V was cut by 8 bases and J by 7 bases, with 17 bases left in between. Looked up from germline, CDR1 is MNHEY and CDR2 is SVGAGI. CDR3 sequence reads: CASQPTSFGGELFF. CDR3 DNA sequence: TGTGCCAGCCAGCCAACTAGCTTCGGCGGGGAGCTGTTTTTT.

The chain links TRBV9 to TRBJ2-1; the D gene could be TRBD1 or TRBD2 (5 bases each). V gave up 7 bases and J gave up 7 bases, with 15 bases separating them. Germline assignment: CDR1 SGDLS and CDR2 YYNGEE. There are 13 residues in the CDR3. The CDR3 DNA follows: TGTGCCAGCGGGACCGGCTCTGGGAATGAGCAGTTCTTC. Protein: CASGTGSGNEQFF.

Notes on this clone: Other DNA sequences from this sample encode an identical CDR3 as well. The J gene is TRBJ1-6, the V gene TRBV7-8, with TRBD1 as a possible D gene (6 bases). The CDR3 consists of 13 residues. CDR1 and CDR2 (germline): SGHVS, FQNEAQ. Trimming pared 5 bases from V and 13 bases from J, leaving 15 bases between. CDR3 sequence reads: CASSPFTGRPLHF. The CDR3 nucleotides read TGTGCCAGCAGCCCTTTTACAGGGCGCCCCCTCCACTTT.

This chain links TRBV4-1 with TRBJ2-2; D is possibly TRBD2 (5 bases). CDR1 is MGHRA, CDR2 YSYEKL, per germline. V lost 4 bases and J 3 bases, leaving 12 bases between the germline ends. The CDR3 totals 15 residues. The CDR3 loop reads CASSLGGSYTGELFF. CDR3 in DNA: TGCGCCAGCAGCCTCGGTGGGAGTTACACCGGGGAGCTGTTTTTT.

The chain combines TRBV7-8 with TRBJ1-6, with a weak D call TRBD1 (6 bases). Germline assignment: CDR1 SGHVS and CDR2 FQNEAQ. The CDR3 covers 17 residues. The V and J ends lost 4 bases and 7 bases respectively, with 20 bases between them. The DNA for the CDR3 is TGTGCCAGCAGCTCCAGACAGGTCGATGAATTCAATTCACCCCTCCACTTT. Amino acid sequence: CASSSRQVDEFNSPLHF. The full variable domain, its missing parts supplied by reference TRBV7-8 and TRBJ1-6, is GAGVSQSPRYKVAKRGQDVALRCDPISGHVSLFWYQQALGQGPEFLTYFQNEAQLDKSGLPSDRFFAERPEGSVSTLKIQRTQQEDSAVYLCASSSRQVDEFNSPLHFGNGTRLTVT.